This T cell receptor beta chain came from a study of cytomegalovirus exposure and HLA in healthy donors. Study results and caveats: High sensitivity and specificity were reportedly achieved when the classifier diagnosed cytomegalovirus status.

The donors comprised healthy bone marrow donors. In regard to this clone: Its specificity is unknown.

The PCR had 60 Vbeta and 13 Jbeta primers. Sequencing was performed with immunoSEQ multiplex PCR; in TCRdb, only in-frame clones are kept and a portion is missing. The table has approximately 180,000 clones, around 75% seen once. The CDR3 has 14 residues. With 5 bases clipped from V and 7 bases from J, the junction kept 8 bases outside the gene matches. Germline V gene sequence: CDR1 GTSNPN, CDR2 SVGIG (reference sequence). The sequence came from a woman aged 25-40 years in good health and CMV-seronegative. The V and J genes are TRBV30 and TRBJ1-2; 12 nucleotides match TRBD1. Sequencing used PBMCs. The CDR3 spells CAWEPGQGARGYTF. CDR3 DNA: TGTGCCTGGGAACCGGGACAGGGGGCGCGTGGCTACACCTTC.